This T cell receptor beta chain was retrieved from a study of early T cells in non-severe SARS-CoV-2 infection. Study details: It was bulk RNA from unsorted whole blood that was sequenced, and the chains were unpaired.

The CDR3 totals 17 residues. The ends lost 3 bases at V and 5 bases at J; junction bases unmatched: 14. Germline-derived CDR1 and CDR2 are DFQATT and SNEGSKA (reference sequence). Ten or more counts support this clonotype. Its specificity is not known. Each single cDNA molecule received a unique molecular identifier. MiXCR, run by TCRdb on the 5' RACE reads, gives a single entry per CDR3 protein. The table includes roughly 66,000 distinct CDR3 sequences, 8% to 9.5% detected once. Study observations and caveats: Using VDJdb, the matching emphasized anti-spike CD8 responses while missing private and CD4 specificities.

The specimen sequenced was whole blood. The chain combines TRBV20-1 with TRBJ2-7, with 12 nucleotides matching TRBD2. This clonotype was sampled from an adult who was a healthcare worker with PCR-confirmed SARS-CoV-2 infection or an uninfected control (not recorded which). The CDR3 loop is CSASGGLAGRRSDEQYF. CDR3 nucleotides: TGCAGTGCTAGCGGTGGACTAGCGGGGAGGCGGTCTGACGAGCAGTACTTC.